Shown below are 13 T cell receptor beta chains from a single sample sequenced in a study of blood T cells in healthy people across ages. Combining a sample-barcoded 5' primer with a J-beta primer mix, a second PCR ran for about 7 to 11 cycles. TCRdb reprocessed the 5' RACE reads via MiXCR and lists one record per CDR3 protein. The data show roughly 2 million distinct CDR3 sequences, around 50% seen once. Source material: blood. The receptors stem from a woman aged 40-49 years in good health.

As to this clonotype: The junction departs from germline at one end; a sequencing error may be responsible. The chain joins TRBV7-9 to TRBJ2-1; D is perhaps TRBD1 (6 bases). The germline CDR1 and CDR2 sequences are SEHNR and FQNEAQ (reference sequence). This CDR3 has 15 amino acids. This chain's CDR3 is CTSSSQGLFHNEQFF. The CDR3 DNA sequence: TGTACCAGCAGTTCCCAGGGGTTGTTCCACAATGAGCAGTTCTTC.

V gene TRBV29-1 combines with J gene TRBJ2-1, with TRBD2 matching over 7 bases. The junction had 5 bases not matched to a gene; V was cut back by 6 bases and J by 9 bases. CDR3 length: 11 amino acids. In germline, CDR1 is SQVTM, CDR2 ANQGSEA. CDR3 protein: CSVPLAVEQFF. The DNA of the CDR3 is TGCAGCGTGCCCCTAGCGGTTGAGCAGTTCTTC.

This clonotype has more than one count but fewer than ten. The chain joins TRBV9 to TRBJ2-3; D call uncertain. Between the trimmed V and J ends, which lost 0 bases and 0 bases, there was a span of 5 bases. CDR1 is SGDLS and CDR2 is YYNGEE in the germline V gene. The CDR3 consists of 14 residues. The CDR3 bases are TGTGCCAGCAGCGTAGCTCAGAGCACAGATACGCAGTATTTT. Translated, it gives CASSVAQSTDTQYF.

The chain employs TRBV7-9 and TRBJ2-1, with TRBD2 matching over 14 bases. Germline-derived CDR1 and CDR2 are SEHNR and FQNEAQ (reference sequence). Germline trimming cut 10 bases from V and 7 bases from J; bases unmatched to any gene: 9. The CDR3 runs to 15 residues. This CDR3 reads CAIVTSGGAVNEQFF. The CDR3 DNA reads as TGTGCCATCGTGACTAGCGGGGGGGCTGTAAATGAGCAGTTCTTC.

This clonotype was seen only once. This sequence joins TRBV5-1 and TRBJ1-2, with a possible D match to TRBD1 (5 bases). V lost 0 bases and J lost 4, with 10 bases in between. The CDR3 has 14 amino acids. The V gene's germline CDR1 is SGHRS and CDR2 YFSETQ. CDR3 protein: CASSLARTLYGYTF. In DNA form, the CDR3 reads TGCGCCAGCAGCTTGGCCAGGACACTCTATGGCTACACCTTC.

In the case of this clonotype: Since the CDR3 does not end with the conserved phenylalanine or tryptophan, this likely comes from a read error. The chain joins TRBV7-8 to TRBJ2-7; D is possibly TRBD1 or TRBD2 (5 bases each). Per germline, CDR1 SGHVS and CDR2 FQNEAQ. V was trimmed by 3 bases and J by 3 bases, leaving 15 bases between them. This CDR3 is built from 15 residues. The CDR3 nucleotides are TGTGCCAGCAGCTTTTCTCGGGGCACCGTCTACGAGCAGTACTTA. It specifies CASSFSRGTVYEQYL.

In nucleotides, the CDR3 is TGCGCCAGCAGCCACGACGGGGGGAGGGTCGGCGAGCAGTACTTC. This encodes CASSHDGGRVGEQYF. V and J are TRBV5-1 and TRBJ2-4, with 7 bases aligning to TRBD2. The end of the DNA fits TRBJ2-7 better, so the J call may be wrong. CDR1 is SGHRS, CDR2 YFSETQ, per germline. This CDR3 comprises 15 residues.

This clonotype has only a few counts. The V call is TRBV5-1, the J call TRBJ1-2, with a possible D match to TRBD1 (5 bases). V was shortened by 4 bases and J by 8 bases, with 15 bases between the two germline ends. CDR1 is SGHRS and CDR2 is YFSETQ in the germline V gene. The CDR3 consists of 13 residues. As DNA, the CDR3 is TGCGCCAGCAGCCGGGACCCTCCGGGCGGCTACACCTTC. As protein: CASSRDPPGGYTF.

The chain links TRBV20-1 to TRBJ2-3; D is possibly TRBD2 (5 bases). There are 14 residues in the CDR3. CDR1 is DFQATT, CDR2 SNEGSKA, per germline (reference sequence). Between the trimmed V and J ends, which lost 6 bases and 0 bases, there was a span of 13 bases. In DNA form, the CDR3 reads TGCAGTGCCACTCGGGGATCTAGCACAGATACGCAGTATTTT. Translated: CSATRGSSTDTQYF.

The chain has TRBV9 and TRBJ2-4, with no clear D. The DNA end favors TRBJ2-5, so the J call may be wrong. Germline CDR1 SGDLS, CDR2 YYNGEE. CDR3 size: 15 residues. The CDR3 here is CASSSTRSRQETQYF. For the CDR3, the DNA is TGTGCCAGCAGCTCGACGAGATCCCGCCAAGAGACCCAGTACTTC.

This rearrangement joins TRBV6-5 to TRBJ2-5; D is unresolved. This CDR3 contains 13 residues. The V end lost 5 bases, the J end lost 6 bases, and 13 bases lay between the germline ends. Germline V CDR1 and CDR2: MNHEY, SVGAGI. CDR3 sequence (DNA): TGTGCCAGCAGTAAGGCGAGCGTGAAGACCCAGTACTTC. It is translated as CASSKASVKTQYF.

This clonotype appeared a few times. V and J are TRBV5-1 and TRBJ2-5; D is possibly TRBD1 (5 bases). Trimming cost V 4 bases and J 2 bases, with 9 bases left between them. Germline loops: CDR1 SGHRS, CDR2 YFSETQ. This CDR3 region has 13 residues. The CDR3 DNA reads TGCGCCAGCAGCATGACAGCACAAGAGACCCAGTACTTC. It is translated as CASSMTAQETQYF.

The V gene is TRBV20-1, the J gene TRBJ2-1; unclear D gene. Between the trimmed V and J ends, which lost 6 bases and 2 bases, there was a span of 11 bases. The germline gives CDR1 DFQATT, CDR2 SNEGSKA (reference sequence). There are 13 residues in the CDR3. DNA for the CDR3: TGCAGTGCAAATAGTCCTACCTACAATGAGCAGTTCTTC. As protein: CSANSPTYNEQFF.